What follows are 12 T cell receptor beta chains derived from one specimen sequenced in a study of prognosis after radiotherapy for stage I lung cancer. It was by two-round multiplex PCR that TCR beta CDR3 was amplified from genomic DNA. With primers specific to each TRBV and TRBJ gene, the first-round PCR was performed. TCRdb re-called the multiplex PCR reads with MiXCR, one entry per CDR3 protein. The sample lists around 63,000 distinct CDR3 sequences; about 26% were seen once. The sequences come from PBMCs, collected before or after stereotactic body radiation therapy (not recorded which). The receptors derive from a donor at least 50 years old with non-small cell lung cancer.

This clonotype was seen repeatedly, ten times or more. The CDR3 DNA reads TGTGCCACCAGCAGGGTAGGGGGAACTGAAGCTTTCTTT. This sequence encodes CATSRVGGTEAFF. J is TRBJ1-1 and V is TRBV15; perhaps TRBD1 as D (6 bases). The CDR3 totals 13 residues. V was cut by 3 bases and J by 5 bases, with 10 bases left in between. Germline values: CDR1 LNHNV, CDR2 YYDKDF (reference sequence).

This clonotype was seen ten or more times. J is TRBJ2-3 and V is TRBV20-1; 13 bases fit TRBD2. This CDR3 is 16 amino acids long. V lost 6 bases and J lost 3; bases outside the gene matches: 9. The germline CDR1 and CDR2 sequences are DFQATT and SNEGSKA (reference sequence). CDR3 region: CSAPDQLAGGTDTQYF. In DNA, the CDR3 is TGCAGTGCGCCGGACCAACTAGCGGGGGGGACAGATACGCAGTATTTT.

This clonotype was observed many times. The chain uses TRBV12-3 or TRBV12-4 and TRBJ1-1; D is possibly TRBD1 (5 bases). CDR3 length: 12 residues. Trimming stripped 3 bases from V and 6 bases from J, with 8 bases between. CDR3 residues: CASSLGLPEAFF. Written as DNA, the CDR3 is TGTGCCAGCAGTTTGGGACTCCCTGAAGCTTTCTTT.

In its sample, this clonotype was seen a few times. The rearrangement joins TRBV20-1 to TRBJ2-5; the D gene is possibly TRBD2 (6 bases). Germline loops: CDR1 DFQATT, CDR2 SNEGSKA (reference sequence). This CDR3 spans 14 amino acids. With 2 bases removed from V and 1 base from J, the gap between germline ends came to 11 bases. The CDR3 is CSARSRTTQETQYF. CDR3 DNA: TGCAGTGCTAGATCCCGGACTACCCAAGAGACCCAGTACTTC.

This clonotype was counted many times. The V gene is TRBV28, the J gene TRBJ2-6; D not certain. V lost 2 bases and J lost 2, with 4 bases in between. The CDR3 loop spans 14 amino acids. Germline V gene lookup returns CDR1 MDHEN and CDR2 SYDVKM. The chain's CDR3 is CASSLAAGANVLTF. DNA of the CDR3: TGTGCCAGCAGTTTAGCGGCTGGGGCCAACGTCCTGACTTTC.

For this clonotype: With a much larger clone just one base away, this may be a read error. The rearrangement joins TRBV29-1 to TRBJ1-1; a possible D gene is TRBD1 (5 bases). Germline-derived CDR1 and CDR2 are SQVTM and ANQGSEA. The ends were cut back, 2 bases at V and 7 bases at J, with 14 bases in the middle. The CDR3 spans 13 residues. As DNA, the CDR3 is TGCAGCGTTGAAACCAGACAGACAATTGAAGCTTTCTTT. The encoded protein is CSVETRQTIEAFF.

This clonotype has a count of ten or more. The chain uses TRBV2 and TRBJ2-1; D not resolved. The V end lost 6 bases, the J end lost 10 bases, and 13 bases lay between the germline ends. The CDR3 is 12 residues long. CDR1 and CDR2 from the germline V gene are SNHLY and FYNNEI. CDR3 sequence: CASRGLGMEQFF. The CDR3 DNA reads as TGTGCCAGCAGGGGATTGGGAATGGAGCAGTTCTTC.

This clonotype was seen repeatedly, ten times or more. The chain has TRBV3-1 and TRBJ1-6; TRBD1 aligns across 9 bases. The trim removed 2 bases at V and 4 bases at J, leaving 3 bases unmatched. Germline CDR1 and CDR2: LGHDT and YNNKEL (reference sequence). CDR3 size: 16 residues. The DNA for the CDR3 is TGTGCCAGCAGCCAAACACAGGGGGCGTATAATTCACCCCTCCACTTT. It translates to CASSQTQGAYNSPLHF.

The genes are TRBV19 and TRBJ1-1, with 8 bases fitting TRBD1. The ends lost 4 bases at V and 8 bases at J; junction bases unmatched: 6. This CDR3 comprises 13 residues. CDR1 is LNHDA and CDR2 is SQIVND in the germline V gene (reference sequence). The CDR3 is CASSRVQGGEAFF. The CDR3 nucleotides are TGTGCCAGTAGTAGAGTACAGGGGGGGGAAGCTTTCTTT. Drawing the rest from reference TRBV19 and TRBJ1-1, the complete variable domain is DGGITQSPKYLFRKEGQNVTLSCEQNLNHDAMYWYRQDPGQGLRLIYYSQIVNDFQKGDIAEGYSVSREKKESFPLTVTSAQKNPTAFYLCASSRVQGGEAFFGQGTRLTVV.

The chain joins TRBV14 to TRBJ1-1; the D is unclear. The length of the CDR3 is 14 residues. Germline CDR1 SGHDN, CDR2 FVKESK. V was clipped by 4 bases and J by 9 bases, with 18 bases between them. For the CDR3, the DNA is TGTGCCAGCAGCCTCCACCGATTGAACGCTCAAGCTTTCTTT. Translating it yields CASSLHRLNAQAFF.

About this clonotype: A much bigger clone sits one base away, suggesting this may be a read error. The J gene is TRBJ2-3, the V gene TRBV10-2, with TRBD1 matching 8 bases. CDR3 length: 17 amino acids. The trim removed 0 bases at V and 5 bases at J, leaving 10 bases unmatched. Germline V gives CDR1 WSHSY, CDR2 SAAADI. CDR3 DNA: TGCGCCAGCAGTGAGTCAGCAGGGGGCGACTTCCGAGATACGCAGTATTTT. This gives the protein CASSESAGGDFRDTQYF.

The table lists this clonotype with a count of one. Being one base from a much bigger clone, this may be a read error. The chain is built from TRBV5-6 and TRBJ1-5, with 7 bases identical to TRBD1. The CDR3 has 15 amino acids. The germline CDR1 and CDR2 sequences are SGHDT and YYEEEE. CDR3 nucleotides: TGTGCCAGAAGCTTGCCGGGACAGAAGAATCAGCCCCAGCATTTT. It specifies CARSLPGQKNQPQHF.